The table lists the clone carrying this T cell receptor (beta chain) with a few counts. Its antigen is not known. This sample is part of a study of T-cell memory formation after mild COVID-19. Findings of the study overall: CD8+ contracting clones occupied EMRA, while CD4+ ones occupied mainly CM and EM. Some clones that responded were present in memory (sampled pre-infection), which suggests cross-reactive memory joined.

The CDR3 spans 15 residues. Germline CDR1 SGHNT, CDR2 YYREEE (reference sequence). With 1 base clipped from V and 2 bases from J, the junction kept 4 bases outside the gene matches. TCRdb independently ran MiXCR on the 5' RACE reads; one entry per CDR3 protein. The profile covers a few hundred thousand distinct CDR3 sequences, with roughly 15% appearing a single time and about a fifth taken by the ten largest. This clonotype was sampled from a man younger than 35 who had mild COVID-19 (a few samples of this study predate the infection). Cell type and time point are not known. The sequenced material came from PBMCs or a T cell subset sorted from them (not recorded which). This chain connects TRBV5-4 to TRBJ2-3, with TRBD2 matching 7 bases. The CDR3, as DNA: TGTGCCAGCAGCTTGAGCGGGGTCCTCACAGATACGCAGTATTTT. As protein: CASSLSGVLTDTQYF.